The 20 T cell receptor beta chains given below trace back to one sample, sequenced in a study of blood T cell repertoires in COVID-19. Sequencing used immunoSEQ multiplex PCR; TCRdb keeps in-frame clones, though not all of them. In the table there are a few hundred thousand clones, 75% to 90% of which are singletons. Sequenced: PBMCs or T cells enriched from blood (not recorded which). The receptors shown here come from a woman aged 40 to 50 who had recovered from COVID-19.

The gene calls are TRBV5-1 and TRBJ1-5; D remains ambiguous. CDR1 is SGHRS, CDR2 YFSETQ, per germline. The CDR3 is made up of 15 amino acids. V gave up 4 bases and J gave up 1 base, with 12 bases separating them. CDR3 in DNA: TGCGCCAGCAGCCAATCCGGTGCAAGCAATCAGCCCCAGCATTTT. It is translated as CASSQSGASNQPQHF.

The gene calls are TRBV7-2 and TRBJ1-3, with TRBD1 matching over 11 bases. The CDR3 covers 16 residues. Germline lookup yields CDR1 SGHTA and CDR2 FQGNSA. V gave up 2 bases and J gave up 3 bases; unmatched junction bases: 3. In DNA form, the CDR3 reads TGTGCCAGCAGCTTAAAAGGGACAGGGGGTGGAAACACCATATATTTT. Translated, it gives CASSLKGTGGGNTIYF.

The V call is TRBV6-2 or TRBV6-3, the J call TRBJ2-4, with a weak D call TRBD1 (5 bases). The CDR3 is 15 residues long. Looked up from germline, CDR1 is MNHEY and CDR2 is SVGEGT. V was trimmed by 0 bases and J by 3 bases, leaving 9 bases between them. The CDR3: CASSYSTRDKNIQYF. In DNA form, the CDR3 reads TGTGCCAGCAGTTACTCGACCAGGGACAAAAACATTCAGTACTTC.

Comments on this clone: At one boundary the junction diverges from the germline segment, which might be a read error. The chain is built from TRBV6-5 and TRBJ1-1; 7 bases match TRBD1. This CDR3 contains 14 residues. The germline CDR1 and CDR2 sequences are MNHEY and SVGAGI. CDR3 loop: CASSDSGGATEAFF. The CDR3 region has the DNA TGTGCCAGCAGTGACTCAGGGGGGGCCACTGAAGCTTTCTTT.

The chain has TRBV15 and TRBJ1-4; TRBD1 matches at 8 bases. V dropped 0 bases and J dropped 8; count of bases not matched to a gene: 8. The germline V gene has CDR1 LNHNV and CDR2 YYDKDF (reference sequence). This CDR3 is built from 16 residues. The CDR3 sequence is CATSRDWTGSREKLFF. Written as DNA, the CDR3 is TGTGCCACCAGCAGAGATTGGACAGGGAGCCGAGAAAAACTGTTTTTT.

For the CDR3, the DNA is TGTGCCAGCAGCCCAGGACAGGGGTTGTGGACTGAAGCTTTCTTT. Amino acid sequence: CASSPGQGLWTEAFF. V is TRBV9 and J is TRBJ1-1; 9 nucleotides align to TRBD1. This CDR3 spans 15 amino acids. CDR1 SGDLS and CDR2 YYNGEE come from the germline V gene. Trimming took 4 bases from V and 5 from J; bases not matched to a gene: 9.

The CDR3 nucleotides are TGTGCCTGGAACCGGGACAGGGATCAGCCCCAGCATTTT. This codes for CAWNRDRDQPQHF. The chain employs TRBV30 and TRBJ1-5, with TRBD1 matching 9 bases. V was clipped by 4 bases and J by 5 bases; unmatched bases: 3. Germline V gives CDR1 GTSNPN, CDR2 SVGIG (reference sequence). The CDR3 extends over 13 amino acids.

The CDR3 nucleotides read TGTGCCAGTAGTACCCAGGGGGCACACGAGCAGTACTTC. Protein product: CASSTQGAHEQYF. J is TRBJ2-7 and V is TRBV19; TRBD1 matches at 8 bases. After removal of 4 bases from V and 5 bases from J, the junction contained 4 bases not matched to a gene. CDR3 length: 13 residues. In germline, CDR1 is LNHDA, CDR2 SQIVND (reference sequence).

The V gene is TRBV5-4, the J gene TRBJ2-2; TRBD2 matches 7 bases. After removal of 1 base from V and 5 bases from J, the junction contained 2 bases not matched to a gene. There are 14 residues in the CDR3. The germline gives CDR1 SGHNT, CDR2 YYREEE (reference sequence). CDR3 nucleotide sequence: TGTGCCAGCAGCTTGCGGCGGGGGACCGGGGAGCTGTTTTTT. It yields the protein CASSLRRGTGELFF.

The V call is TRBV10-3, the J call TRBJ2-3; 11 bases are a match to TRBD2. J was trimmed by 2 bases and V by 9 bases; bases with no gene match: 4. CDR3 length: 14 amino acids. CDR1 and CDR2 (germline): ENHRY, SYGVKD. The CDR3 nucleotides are TGTGCCATGAGTAGCGGGAGGGACACAGATACGCAGTATTTT. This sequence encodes CAMSSGRDTDTQYF.

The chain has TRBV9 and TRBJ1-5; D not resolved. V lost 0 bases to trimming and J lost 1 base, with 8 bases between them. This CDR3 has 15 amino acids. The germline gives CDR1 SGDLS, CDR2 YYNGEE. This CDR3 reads CASSVAGGSNQPQHF. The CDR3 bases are TGTGCCAGCAGCGTAGCTGGAGGGAGCAATCAGCCCCAGCATTTT.

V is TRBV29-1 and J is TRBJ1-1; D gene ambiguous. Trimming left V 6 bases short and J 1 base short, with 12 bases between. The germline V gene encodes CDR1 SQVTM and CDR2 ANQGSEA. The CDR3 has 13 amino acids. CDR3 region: CSVSHEGNTEAFF. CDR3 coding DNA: TGCAGCGTGTCCCACGAGGGGAACACTGAAGCTTTCTTT.

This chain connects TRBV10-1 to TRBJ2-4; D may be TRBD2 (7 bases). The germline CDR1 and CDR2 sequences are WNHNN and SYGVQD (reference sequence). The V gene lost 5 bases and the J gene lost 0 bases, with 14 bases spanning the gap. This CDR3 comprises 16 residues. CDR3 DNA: TGCGCCAGCAGTCATGGGGGGGGGCTAGCCAAAAACATTCAGTACTTC. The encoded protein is CASSHGGGLAKNIQYF.

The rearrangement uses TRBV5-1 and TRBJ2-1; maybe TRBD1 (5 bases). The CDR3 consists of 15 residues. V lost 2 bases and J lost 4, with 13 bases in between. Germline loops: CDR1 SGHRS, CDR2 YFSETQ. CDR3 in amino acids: CASSFLDREYNEQFF. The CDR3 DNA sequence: TGCGCCAGCAGCTTCCTCGACAGAGAATACAATGAGCAGTTCTTC.

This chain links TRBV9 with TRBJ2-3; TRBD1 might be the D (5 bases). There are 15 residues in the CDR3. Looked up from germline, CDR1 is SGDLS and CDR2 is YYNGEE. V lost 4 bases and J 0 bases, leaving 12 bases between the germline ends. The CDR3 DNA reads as TGTGCCAGCAGCTTCCAGGGTACTAGCACAGATACGCAGTATTTT. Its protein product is CASSFQGTSTDTQYF.

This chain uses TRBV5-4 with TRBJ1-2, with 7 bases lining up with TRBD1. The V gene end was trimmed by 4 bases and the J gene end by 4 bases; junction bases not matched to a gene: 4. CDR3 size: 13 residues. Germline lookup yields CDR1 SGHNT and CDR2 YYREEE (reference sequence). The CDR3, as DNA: TGTGCCAGCAGCCCGGGACAGTCCTATGGCTACACCTTC. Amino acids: CASSPGQSYGYTF.

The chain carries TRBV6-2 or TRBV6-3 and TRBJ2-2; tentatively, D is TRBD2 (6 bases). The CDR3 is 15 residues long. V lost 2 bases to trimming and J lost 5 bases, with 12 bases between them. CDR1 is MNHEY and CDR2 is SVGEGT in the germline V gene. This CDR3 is CASSYVAAGTGELFF. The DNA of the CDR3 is TGTGCCAGCAGTTACGTAGCGGCGGGAACCGGGGAGCTGTTTTTT.

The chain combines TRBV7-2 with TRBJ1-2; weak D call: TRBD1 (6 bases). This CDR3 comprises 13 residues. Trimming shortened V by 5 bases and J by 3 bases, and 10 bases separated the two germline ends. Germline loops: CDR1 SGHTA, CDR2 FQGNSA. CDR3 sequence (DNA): TGTGCCAGCAGCACCCGACAGGACTATGGCTACACCTTC. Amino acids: CASSTRQDYGYTF.

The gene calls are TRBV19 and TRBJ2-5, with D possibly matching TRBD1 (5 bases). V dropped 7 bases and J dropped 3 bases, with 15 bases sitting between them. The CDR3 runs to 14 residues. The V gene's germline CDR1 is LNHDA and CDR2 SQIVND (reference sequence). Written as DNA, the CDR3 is TGTGCCAGTAATGGGGCGGTTACTGAAGAGACCCAGTACTTC. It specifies CASNGAVTEETQYF.

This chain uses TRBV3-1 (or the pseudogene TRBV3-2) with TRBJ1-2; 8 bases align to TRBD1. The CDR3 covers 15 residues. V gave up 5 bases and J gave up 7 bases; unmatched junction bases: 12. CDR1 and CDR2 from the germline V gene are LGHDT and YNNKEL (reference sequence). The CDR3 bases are TGTGCCAGCAGCTTCCCAGGACAGGGCCCCGGTGGCTACACCTTC. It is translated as CASSFPGQGPGGYTF.